This T cell receptor beta chain was identified in a study of T-cell memory formation after mild COVID-19. Broader study findings: Second-wave clones reaching peak frequency on day 37 lacked confirmed SARS-CoV-2 specificity.

Germline CDR1 is SGHTA and CDR2 is FQGNSA. Trimming took 5 bases from V and 9 from J, leaving 21 bases between them. There are 15 residues in the CDR3. Using its own MiXCR run on the 5' RACE reads, TCRdb lists one record per CDR3 protein. The data contain around 370,000 distinct CDR3 sequences, 20% to 25% of them singletons. Regarding this clonotype: Antigen: not known.

The source of this sequence is an adult woman who had mild COVID-19 (a few samples of this study predate the infection). Cell type and time point are not known. The V and J genes are TRBV7-2 and TRBJ2-3; D tentatively reads TRBD1 or TRBD2 (5 bases each). The sample comprised PBMCs or a T cell subset sorted from them (not recorded which). The CDR3 coding sequence is TGTGCCAGCAGCCAGCATACGGACTGGGGACCAACGCAGTATTTT. It translates to CASSQHTDWGPTQYF.